This TCR beta chain emerged from a study of technical replicates of blood from a few donors. This clone was recorded only once. The V and J ends lost 0 bases and 6 bases, in that order; junction bases with no gene match: 5. Germline V lookup: CDR1 SGDLS, CDR2 YYNGEE. The length of the CDR3 is 14 residues. Sequencing used immunoSEQ multiplex PCR; TCRdb keeps in-frame clones, though not all of them. The table has about 79,000 clones, about 91% seen once. The origin of this receptor is a human donor in good health. Some clones in this sample may be carry-over from other donors' samples. The sample taken for sequencing was T cells isolated from PBMCs. The chain links TRBV9 to TRBJ2-7; 8 positions agree with TRBD2. The CDR3 DNA sequence: TGTGCCAGCAGCGTAGACGGGAGGGGGACCGAGCAGTACTTC. Amino acid sequence: CASSVDGRGTEQYF.